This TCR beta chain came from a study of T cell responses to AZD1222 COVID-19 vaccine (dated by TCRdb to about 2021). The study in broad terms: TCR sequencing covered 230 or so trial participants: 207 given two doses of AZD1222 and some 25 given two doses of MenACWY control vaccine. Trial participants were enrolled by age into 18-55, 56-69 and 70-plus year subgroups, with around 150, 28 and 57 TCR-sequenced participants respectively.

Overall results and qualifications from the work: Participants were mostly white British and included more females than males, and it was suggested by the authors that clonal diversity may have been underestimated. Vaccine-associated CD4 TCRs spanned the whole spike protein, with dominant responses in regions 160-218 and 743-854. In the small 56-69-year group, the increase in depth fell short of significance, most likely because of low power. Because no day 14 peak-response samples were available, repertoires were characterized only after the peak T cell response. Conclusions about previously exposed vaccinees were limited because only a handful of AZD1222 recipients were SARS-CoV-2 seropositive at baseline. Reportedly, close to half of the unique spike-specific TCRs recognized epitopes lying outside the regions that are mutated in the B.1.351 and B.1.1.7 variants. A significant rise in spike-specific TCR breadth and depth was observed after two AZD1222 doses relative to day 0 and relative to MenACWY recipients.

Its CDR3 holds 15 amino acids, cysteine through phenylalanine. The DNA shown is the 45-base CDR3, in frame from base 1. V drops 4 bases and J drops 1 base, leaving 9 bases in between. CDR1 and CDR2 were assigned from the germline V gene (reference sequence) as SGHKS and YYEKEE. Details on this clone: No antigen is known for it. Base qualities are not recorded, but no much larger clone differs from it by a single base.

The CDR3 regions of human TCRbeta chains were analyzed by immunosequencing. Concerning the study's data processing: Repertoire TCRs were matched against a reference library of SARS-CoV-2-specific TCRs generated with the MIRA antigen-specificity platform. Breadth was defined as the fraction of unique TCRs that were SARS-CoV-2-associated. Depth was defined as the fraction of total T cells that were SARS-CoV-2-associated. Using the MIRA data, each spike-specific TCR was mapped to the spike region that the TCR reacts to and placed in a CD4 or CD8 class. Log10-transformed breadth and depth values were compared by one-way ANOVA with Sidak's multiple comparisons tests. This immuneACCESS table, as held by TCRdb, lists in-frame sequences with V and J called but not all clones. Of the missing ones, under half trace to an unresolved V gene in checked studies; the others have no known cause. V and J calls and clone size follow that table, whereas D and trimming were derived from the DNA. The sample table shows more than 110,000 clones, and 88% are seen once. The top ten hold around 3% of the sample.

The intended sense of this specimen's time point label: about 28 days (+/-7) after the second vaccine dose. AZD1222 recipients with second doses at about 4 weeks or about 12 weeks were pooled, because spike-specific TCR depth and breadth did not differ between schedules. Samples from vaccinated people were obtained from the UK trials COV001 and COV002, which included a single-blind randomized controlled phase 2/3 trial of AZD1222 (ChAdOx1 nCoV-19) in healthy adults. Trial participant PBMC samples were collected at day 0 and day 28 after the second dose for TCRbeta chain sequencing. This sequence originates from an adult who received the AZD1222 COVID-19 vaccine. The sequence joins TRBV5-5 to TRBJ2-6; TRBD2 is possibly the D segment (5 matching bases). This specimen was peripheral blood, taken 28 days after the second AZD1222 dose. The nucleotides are TGTGCCAGCAGCACCACGGGGTCTGGGGCCAACGTCCTGACTTTC. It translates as CASSTTGSGANVLTF.